This T cell receptor (beta chain) appears in the sequencing data of a study of sequential checkpoint blockade in melanoma. For the study at large: Arm A got nivolumab then ipilimumab; arm B the reverse, 1:1. Maintenance nivolumab came after either treatment sequence. TCRβ was sequenced from DNA of 91 pretreatment tumors.

For this clone: The antigen remains unidentified.

TCRdb's copy holds only in-frame clones and misses some; the assay was immunoSEQ multiplex PCR. The data contain about 37,000 clones, around 32% of them singletons. Treatment reported: randomized to nivolumab then ipilimumab (arm A) or the reverse (arm B). General study results and limits: In arm A, pretreatment tumor clonality was associated with response.

This clonotype was obtained from a human donor with melanoma. The sequencing used tumor tissue (inferred from file names), collected from a patient given nivolumab and ipilimumab in sequence.

The DNA for the CDR3 is TGTGCTAGTGGTCCCCCCGGGGGGGGTAGCAATCAGCCCCAGCATTTT. This gives the protein CASGPPGGGSNQPQHF. This chain connects TRBV12-5 to TRBJ1-5; possibly TRBD1 for D (5 bases). Germline CDR1 and CDR2: LGHNT and FRNRAP. The CDR3 extends over 16 amino acids. Trimming shortened V by 5 bases and J by 0 bases, and 14 bases separated the two germline ends.